This TCR beta chain derives from a study of T cells in Graves' hyperthyroidism and ophthalmopathy. Study summary: Sampling of peripheral blood happened at initial diagnosis, prior to any treatment. Broader study findings: Onset of ophthalmopathy came a median approximately 6.8 months after the model predicted it.

Each 10 ml fresh peripheral blood draw supplied the PBMCs. The TCR beta CDR3 regions underwent amplification using RNA transcripts as the source. First-round RT-PCR targeting the TCR CDR3 was performed with the HTBI primer set. TCRdb recomputed calls from the multiplex PCR reads with MiXCR, one row per CDR3 protein. The sample holds around 600,000 distinct CDR3 sequences, 13% to 15% seen once. As to this clonotype: Its target is unknown.

Germline CDR1 is SEHNR and CDR2 is FQNEAQ (reference sequence). The CDR3 contains 16 residues. V lost 6 bases to trimming and J lost 5 bases; unmatched junction nucleotides: 10. This receptor was taken from a woman aged 45-59 years with Graves' ophthalmopathy. Specimen: blood. The rearrangement uses TRBV7-9 and TRBJ2-2, with 9 bases lining up with TRBD1. The DNA for the CDR3 is TGTGCCAGCAGTGAAACAGGGGGCTTTTGGACCGGGGAGCTGTTTTTT. It encodes CASSETGGFWTGELFF.